The clone carrying this TCR beta chain was counted a single time. The antigen is undetermined. This sample stems from a study of OX40 agonist ivuxolimab in advanced cancers. At the level of the study: The mean age was roughly 60 years, ranging from roughly 23 to 79, with less than 90% of participants male.

Here immunoSEQ multiplex PCR was the method, and the copy in TCRdb shows in-frame clones only, minus some. The sample has tens of thousands of clones, approximately 89% seen once. Findings and limits, study-wide: Doses of 0.1 to 3.0 mg/kg were accompanied by clonal expansion of CD4+ and CD8+ blood T cells by week 6.

The CDR3 has 18 residues. V lost 0 bases to trimming and J lost 0 bases, with 15 bases between them. Per germline, CDR1 LGHNA and CDR2 YSLEER. The source of this sequence is an adult with an advanced solid tumor such as melanoma, head and neck, liver or kidney cancer. The rearrangement joins TRBV4-3 to TRBJ2-4, with D hard to call. Sample: CD4+ or CD8+ T cells sorted from blood, taken in a trial of the OX40 agonist ivuxolimab. Here the CDR3 DNA reads TGCGCCAGCAGCCAAGATACTTCGGGCGACCTAGCCAAAAACATTCAGTACTTC. This sequence encodes CASSQDTSGDLAKNIQYF.